These 10 T cell receptor beta chains originate from one sample sequenced in a study of T cell repertoires in cytomegalovirus infection. One entry per CDR3 protein, called by TCRdb with MiXCR from the reads. This sample has 560,000 or so distinct CDR3 sequences, with more than 15% found just once. The sequenced sample was CD8+ T cells from PBMCs. These receptors originate from a human donor in good health (CMV status not recorded). Some clones in this sample may be carry-over from other donors' samples.

There are a few counts of this clonotype. The chain is built from TRBV11-2 and TRBJ2-3, with a tentative D call TRBD1 (6 bases). Germline V gives CDR1 SGHAT, CDR2 FQNNGV. V gave up 5 bases and J gave up 1 base, with 16 bases separating them. CDR3 length equals 16 residues. Here the CDR3 reads CASSQPLGAGTDTQYF. In DNA form, the CDR3 reads TGTGCCAGCAGCCAACCCTTGGGGGCCGGCACAGATACGCAGTATTTT.

This clonotype came up a few times. The chain couples TRBV2 to TRBJ1-1; D is possibly TRBD1 (5 bases). V lost 7 bases and J lost 0, with 15 bases in between. The CDR3 runs to 15 residues. CDR1 and CDR2 from the germline V gene are SNHLY and FYNNEI. CDR3 amino acids: CASTLWGNMNTEAFF. The CDR3 DNA sequence: TGTGCCAGCACCCTCTGGGGGAACATGAACACTGAAGCTTTCTTT.

This clonotype was seen repeatedly, ten times or more. CDR3 residues: CASTPYAGESYNEQFF. The CDR3 DNA reads as TGTGCCAGCACCCCATACGCTGGGGAATCCTACAATGAGCAGTTCTTC. The rearrangement links TRBV7-9 to TRBJ2-1; D unresolved. Trimming took off 7 bases at V and 1 base at J, with 17 bases between the two ends. Germline V gene data show CDR1 as SEHNR and CDR2 as FQNEAQ (reference sequence). The CDR3 runs 16 residues.

This clonotype was observed a handful of times. The chain links TRBV7-9 to TRBJ2-1, with TRBD1 matching 7 bases. Germline loops: CDR1 SEHNR, CDR2 FQNEAQ (reference sequence). The CDR3 is made up of 17 amino acids. With V trimmed by 3 bases and J by 6 bases, 14 bases remained unmatched. CDR3: CASSFPGDSLPVNEQFF. The DNA of the CDR3 is TGTGCCAGCAGCTTCCCAGGGGACAGCTTGCCGGTCAATGAGCAGTTCTTC.

The chain recombines TRBV14 with TRBJ1-1; D not resolved. Trimming took 4 bases from V and 6 from J, leaving 15 bases between them. Germline CDR1 and CDR2: SGHDN and FVKESK. The CDR3 has 14 amino acids. The CDR3 is CASSPKERKAEAFF. CDR3 nucleotides: TGTGCCAGCAGCCCCAAGGAGAGAAAAGCTGAAGCTTTCTTT.

The CDR3 spells CASSQTSGSGETQYF. The CDR3 DNA sequence: TGCGCCAGCAGCCAGACTAGCGGGAGTGGGGAGACCCAGTACTTC. This rearrangement joins TRBV5-1 to TRBJ2-5, with TRBD2 identical over 12 bases. The CDR3 is made up of 15 amino acids. From germline, CDR1 is SGHRS and CDR2 YFSETQ. The V gene end was trimmed by 4 bases and the J gene end by 5 bases; junction bases not matched to a gene: 6.

The J gene is TRBJ1-2, the V gene TRBV9, with unresolved D. Germline-derived CDR1 and CDR2 are SGDLS and YYNGEE. CDR3 length equals 15 residues. Trimming stripped 0 bases from V and 5 bases from J, with 14 bases between. Written as DNA, the CDR3 is TGTGCCAGCAGCGTAGCGGCAGGTGAAAAGTATGGCTACACCTTC. As protein: CASSVAAGEKYGYTF.

The sample holds a few counts of this clonotype. This chain uses TRBV29-1 with TRBJ2-5; no definite D call. There are 12 residues in the CDR3. Between the trimmed V and J ends, which lost 3 bases and 5 bases, there was a span of 10 bases. Germline V gene data show CDR1 as SQVTM and CDR2 as ANQGSEA. CDR3: CSVEFESETQYF. The CDR3 DNA is TGCAGCGTTGAGTTCGAATCGGAGACCCAGTACTTC.

The chain combines TRBV20-1 with TRBJ2-7; TRBD1 or TRBD2 may be the D gene (5 bases each). This CDR3 contains 15 residues. Trimming took off 2 bases at V and 0 bases at J, with 14 bases between the two ends. Germline V gives CDR1 DFQATT, CDR2 SNEGSKA (reference sequence). CDR3 residues: CSARFPGRSSYEQYF. In nucleotides, the CDR3 is TGCAGTGCTAGATTCCCGGGACGGTCCTCCTACGAGCAGTACTTC.

This clonotype was observed a handful of times. This chain links TRBV18 with TRBJ2-7; 8 bases match TRBD2. Germline V gives CDR1 KGHSH, CDR2 LQKENI. J lost 2 bases, V lost 10 bases, and 28 bases had no gene match. This CDR3 is built from 20 residues. The CDR3 coding sequence is TGTGCCACCTCGACGACGGCCTCTAGCGCGGGGGGCCCCTCAGCCTACGAGCAGTACTTC. Its protein product is CATSTTASSAGGPSAYEQYF.